These T cell receptor beta chains were read from a single sample in a study of vaccination and CD4 T cells after COVID-19. TCRdb passed the PCR reads through MiXCR, listing each CDR3 protein once. The profile shows about 2,600 distinct CDR3 sequences, 25% to 30% of them singletons. For these TCRs, the target antigens are not known. The starting material was CD4+ T cells from blood, cultured in vitro, obtained after SARS-CoV-2 vaccination. These TCRs come from a human donor who had recovered from COVID-19. Both conserved end residues are part of each CDR3. The D gene is left open where the match is weak. Size values are once, few and many counts, or a class for expanded clones, and some rows have none.

J: TRBJ2-7; size: medium-sized; V: TRBV7-3; D: TRBD1; DNA: TGTGCCAGCAGCTTAAGGGGGACAGGGCTATACGAGCAGTACTTC; CDR3: CASSLRGTGLYEQYF
J: TRBJ2-3; size: .; V: TRBV6-4; D: .; DNA: TGTGCCAGCAGTGACACTTACACAGATACGCAGTATTTT; CDR3: CASSDTYTDTQYF
J: TRBJ1-5; size: few; V: TRBV20-1; D: TRBD1; DNA: TGCAGTGCTTCTCCGGGACAGGGCGATCAGCCCCAGCATTTT; CDR3: CSASPGQGDQPQHF
J: TRBJ1-2; size: large; V: TRBV11-3; D: TRBD1; DNA: TGTGCCAGCAGCCGTGGACAGGGCTATGGCTACACCTTC; CDR3: CASSRGQGYGYTF
J: TRBJ1-6; size: medium-sized; V: TRBV7-2; D: .; DNA: TGTGCCAGCAGCTTCCACAGGGACTCACCCCTCCACTTT; CDR3: CASSFHRDSPLHF
J: TRBJ2-1; size: .; V: TRBV7-2; D: .; DNA: TGTGCCAGCAGCTTAGAGTGGGATGGGAATGAGCAGTTCTTC; CDR3: CASSLEWDGNEQFF
J: TRBJ1-6; size: .; V: TRBV7-9; D: TRBD1; DNA: TGTGCCAGCAGCCCCCGGACAGGGGTCAACTCACCCCTCCACTTT; CDR3: CASSPRTGVNSPLHF
J: TRBJ1-2; size: medium-sized; V: TRBV10-3; D: .; DNA: TGTGCCATCAGTGACAGGGCTAACTATGGCTACACCTTC; CDR3: CAISDRANYGYTF
J: TRBJ1-5; size: .; V: TRBV20-1; D: .; DNA: TGCAGTGCTAGAGATGATTGGGGGGCGAGGGGCAATCAGCCCCAGCATTTT; CDR3: CSARDDWGARGNQPQHF
J: TRBJ2-7; size: medium-sized; V: TRBV20-1; D: .; DNA: TGCAGTGCTAGAGATAGGAGACTTCCCTACGAGCAGTACTTC; CDR3: CSARDRRLPYEQYF
J: TRBJ1-5; size: .; V: TRBV10-1; D: .; DNA: TGCGCCAGCAGTGGAGGAAATCAGCCCCAGCATTTT; CDR3: CASSGGNQPQHF
J: TRBJ2-7; size: few; V: TRBV25-1; D: TRBD1; DNA: TGTGCCAGCAGTGCTTCAGGGGGCAGGGAGCAGTACTTC; CDR3: CASSASGGREQYF
J: TRBJ1-5; size: few; V: TRBV27; D: .; DNA: TGTGCCAGCAGTCGGAACGGGATGCCCAATCAGCCCCAGCATTTT; CDR3: CASSRNGMPNQPQHF
J: TRBJ2-6; size: .; V: TRBV15; D: .; DNA: TGTGCCACCAGCAGTAGGGGGGCGCGGGGGGCCAACGTCCTGACTTTC; CDR3: CATSSRGARGANVLTF
J: TRBJ2-1; size: large; V: TRBV20-1; D: TRBD2; DNA: TGCAGTGCTAGGTTCGGGGGGGGGCGAAATGAGCAGTTCTTC; CDR3: CSARFGGGRNEQFF
J: TRBJ1-2; size: few; V: TRBV7-6; D: TRBD1; DNA: TGTGCCAGCAGCCCGAGGACAGGGATCAATGGCTACACCTTC; CDR3: CASSPRTGINGYTF
J: TRBJ1-2; size: .; V: TRBV7-2; D: TRBD1; DNA: TGTGCCAGCAGCTCGGGACAGGGACTCCCTGGCTACACCTTC; CDR3: CASSSGQGLPGYTF
J: TRBJ2-7; size: .; V: TRBV11-3; D: TRBD2; DNA: TGTGCCAGCAGCTTTAGCGGGGTGGAGCAGTACTTC; CDR3: CASSFSGVEQYF
J: TRBJ1-6; size: .; V: TRBV6-1; D: .; DNA: TGTGCCAGCAGTGTACGGGGGGCGCTTTTCTCCCCCCTCCACTTT; CDR3: CASSVRGALFSPLHF
J: TRBJ2-1; size: .; V: TRBV5-1; D: .; DNA: TGCGCCAGCAGCTTGCGGGCACTAGTAGGCGCCCCAGGGCACAGTGAGCAGTTCTTC; CDR3: CASSLRALVGAPGHSEQFF
J: TRBJ1-1; size: .; V: TRBV20-1; D: .; DNA: TGCAGTGCTAGAGATCCTAGGGGGGCCGACACTGAAGCTTTCTTT; CDR3: CSARDPRGADTEAFF
J: TRBJ1-5; size: medium-sized; V: TRBV7-2; D: .; DNA: TGTGCCAGCAGCTTAATGGGTCAGCCCCAGCATTTT; CDR3: CASSLMGQPQHF
J: TRBJ2-3; size: medium-sized; V: TRBV20-1; D: .; DNA: TGCAGTGCTAGATTAGGGGGAGATACGCAGTATTTT; CDR3: CSARLGGDTQYF
J: TRBJ1-2; size: medium-sized; V: TRBV7-2; D: .; DNA: TGTGCCAGCAGCTTAGCTAGAGGTACGGACAGTATTAACTATGGCTACACCTTC; CDR3: CASSLARGTDSINYGYTF
J: TRBJ1-2; size: few; V: TRBV7-2; D: .; DNA: TGTGCCAGCAGCTTATCGTCCCTCTCCAGGGGTACCTATGGCTACACCTTC; CDR3: CASSLSSLSRGTYGYTF
J: TRBJ2-5; size: medium-sized; V: TRBV7-9; D: .; DNA: TGTGCCAGCAGCTTAGGGGCCGGGACACAAGAGACCCAGTACTTC; CDR3: CASSLGAGTQETQYF
J: TRBJ1-1; size: .; V: TRBV7-9; D: .; DNA: TGTGCCAGCAGCTTTAGGAAGAGTGGGGCTTTCTTT; CDR3: CASSFRKSGAFF
J: TRBJ1-3; size: few; V: TRBV6-1; D: .; DNA: TGTGCCAGCAGGGGTCCTTCTGGAAACACCATATATTTT; CDR3: CASRGPSGNTIYF
J: TRBJ1-5; size: .; V: TRBV10-3; D: .; DNA: TGTGCCATCGGGGGGCTAGGAAGCAATCAGCCCCAGCATTTT; CDR3: CAIGGLGSNQPQHF
J: TRBJ2-7; size: medium-sized; V: TRBV7-9; D: .; DNA: TGTGCCAGCAGCTTAGAGGTCCAGGGGGGCGAGCAGTACTTC; CDR3: CASSLEVQGGEQYF
J: TRBJ2-7; size: few; V: TRBV10-3; D: .; DNA: TGTGCCATCAGCGGGACCTACGAGCAGTACTTC; CDR3: CAISGTYEQYF
J: TRBJ2-3; size: .; V: TRBV7-2; D: TRBD1; DNA: TGTGCCAGCAGCTTATCCGGACAGGGCACAGATACGCAGTATTTT; CDR3: CASSLSGQGTDTQYF
J: TRBJ1-3; size: .; V: TRBV20-1; D: .; DNA: TGCAGTGCTATTCCCACGACAGGCCGCACCATATATTTT; CDR3: CSAIPTTGRTIYF
J: TRBJ2-5; size: medium-sized; V: TRBV15; D: .; DNA: TGTGCCACCAGCAGAGGCCCGATTACTCAAGAGACCCAGTACTTC; CDR3: CATSRGPITQETQYF
J: TRBJ1-1; size: few; V: TRBV27; D: .; DNA: TGTGCCAGCAGAACAGGCAGCCGGGGCGCTGAAGCTTTCTTT; CDR3: CASRTGSRGAEAFF
J: TRBJ1-6; size: few; V: TRBV7-2; D: .; DNA: TGTGCCAGCAGCGTATTGAAGGGCCTTAATTCACCCCTCCACTTT; CDR3: CASSVLKGLNSPLHF
J: TRBJ1-6; size: .; V: TRBV6-1; D: TRBD1; DNA: TGTGCCAGCAGACCCAGGGGGGGAGGGAAGTCGCCCCTCCACTTT; CDR3: CASRPRGGGKSPLHF
J: TRBJ2-7; size: .; V: TRBV5-1; D: TRBD1; DNA: TGCGCCAGCAGCGGCGCGGGACAGGGCTACGAGCAGTACTTC; CDR3: CASSGAGQGYEQYF
J: TRBJ1-2; size: .; V: TRBV24-1; D: .; DNA: TGTGCCACCAGTGATGAGATTCTGGGTGGCTACACCTTC; CDR3: CATSDEILGGYTF
J: TRBJ2-5; size: .; V: TRBV7-2; D: TRBD2; DNA: TGTGCCAGCAGCTTCCGGGCAACGTCGGGTTCTCCTAGCGGGGGGTACCAAGAGACCCAGTACTTC; CDR3: CASSFRATSGSPSGGYQETQYF
J: TRBJ1-2; size: .; V: TRBV6-2/TRBV6-3; D: TRBD1; DNA: TGTGCCAGCAGTTCCCGACAGGGGGCAGTCTATGGCTACACCTTC; CDR3: CASSSRQGAVYGYTF
J: TRBJ2-7; size: .; V: TRBV5-4; D: TRBD1; DNA: TGTGCCAGCACCGAACAGGGGGCAGCCTACGAGCAGTACTTC; CDR3: CASTEQGAAYEQYF
J: TRBJ2-3; size: large; V: TRBV7-3; D: TRBD2; DNA: TGTGCCAGCAGCTTAAGAAGGGCTAGCGGGCTGGGGGATACGCAGTATTTT; CDR3: CASSLRRASGLGDTQYF
J: TRBJ2-6; size: medium-sized; V: TRBV20-1; D: .; DNA: TGCAGTGCTCCCACTAGCACCTCTGGGGCCAACGTCCTGACTTTC; CDR3: CSAPTSTSGANVLTF
J: TRBJ1-2; size: .; V: TRBV6-1; D: TRBD1; DNA: TGTGCCAGCAGTCACGGACAGGATAACTATGGCTACACCTTC; CDR3: CASSHGQDNYGYTF
J: TRBJ2-7; size: .; V: TRBV5-1; D: .; DNA: TGCGCCACCACGGGTAGTGCCTCGGGCGCTGGCGAGCAGTACTTC; CDR3: CATTGSASGAGEQYF
J: TRBJ2-7; size: few; V: TRBV6-5; D: TRBD1; DNA: TGTGCCAGCAGTTCGACACAGGGGAAGGCCTACGAGCAGTACTTC; CDR3: CASSSTQGKAYEQYF
J: TRBJ1-2; size: .; V: TRBV6-5; D: .; DNA: TGTGCCAGCAGTTCGGGGGATTCTGGTGGCTACACCTTC; CDR3: CASSSGDSGGYTF
J: TRBJ1-5; size: .; V: TRBV7-8; D: .; DNA: TGTGCCAGCAGCTTAGAGGGTGGGTCTCAGCCCCAGCATTTT; CDR3: CASSLEGGSQPQHF
J: TRBJ1-5; size: few; V: TRBV28; D: .; DNA: TGTGCCAGCAGCCCCGGGGGGGTAGGCAATCAGCCCCAGCATTTT; CDR3: CASSPGGVGNQPQHF
J: TRBJ1-2; size: .; V: TRBV27; D: .; DNA: TGTGCCAGCAGTTTCCTGGACAGACACCCCTATGGCTACACCTTC; CDR3: CASSFLDRHPYGYTF
J: TRBJ2-7; size: .; V: TRBV7-6; D: .; DNA: TGTGCCAGCAGTAAGGGGCCGGCGGGCGAGCAGTACTTC; CDR3: CASSKGPAGEQYF
J: TRBJ2-7; size: once; V: TRBV28; D: .; DNA: TGTGCCAGCAGTAATACAGTAGTCTACGAGCAGTACTTC; CDR3: CASSNTVVYEQYF
J: TRBJ2-7; size: few; V: TRBV4-2; D: .; DNA: TGTGCCAGCAGCCAAGGGGCCGGAGCCGGTCCCTACGAGCAGTACTTC; CDR3: CASSQGAGAGPYEQYF
J: TRBJ2-5; size: .; V: TRBV10-3; D: .; DNA: TGTGCCAGCCACACGAACCTCCAAGAGACCCAGTACTTC; CDR3: CASHTNLQETQYF
J: TRBJ2-2; size: .; V: TRBV28; D: .; DNA: TGTGCCAGCAAGGCCCGGGACACCTACACCGGGGAGCTGTTTTTT; CDR3: CASKARDTYTGELFF
J: TRBJ2-3; size: .; V: TRBV20-1; D: .; DNA: TGCAGTGCTCGGTTCAGGCGGCTCACAGATACGCAGTATTTT; CDR3: CSARFRRLTDTQYF
J: TRBJ1-2; size: once; V: TRBV29-1; D: .; DNA: TGCAGCGTTGCCGACAGCAACTATGGCTACACCTTC; CDR3: CSVADSNYGYTF
J: TRBJ2-7; size: .; V: TRBV7-9; D: .; DNA: TGTGCCAGCAGCTTAGGGGCAGGCGGAATGACCTACGAGCAGTACTTC; CDR3: CASSLGAGGMTYEQYF